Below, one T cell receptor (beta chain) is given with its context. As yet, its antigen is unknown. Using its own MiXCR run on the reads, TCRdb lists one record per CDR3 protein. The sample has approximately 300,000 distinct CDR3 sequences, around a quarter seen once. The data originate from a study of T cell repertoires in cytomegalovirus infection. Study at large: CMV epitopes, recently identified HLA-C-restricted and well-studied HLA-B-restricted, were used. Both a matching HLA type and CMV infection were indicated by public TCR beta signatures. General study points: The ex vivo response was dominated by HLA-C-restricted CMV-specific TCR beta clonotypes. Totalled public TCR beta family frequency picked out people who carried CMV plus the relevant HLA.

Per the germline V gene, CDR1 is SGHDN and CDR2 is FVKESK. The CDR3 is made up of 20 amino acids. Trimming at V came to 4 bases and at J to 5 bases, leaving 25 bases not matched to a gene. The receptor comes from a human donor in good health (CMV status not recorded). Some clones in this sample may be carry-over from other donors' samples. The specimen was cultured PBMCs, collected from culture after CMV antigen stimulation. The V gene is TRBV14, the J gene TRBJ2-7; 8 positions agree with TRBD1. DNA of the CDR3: TGTGCCAGCAGCCCCCTGCACCCTAGGGACAGGTCCCCTCTCCCCCACGAGCAGTACTTC. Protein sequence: CASSPLHPRDRSPLPHEQYF.